A single sample is the source of the 25 T cell receptor beta chains below, sequenced in a study of shared clonotypes between healthy human individuals. Clones were sequenced by immunoSEQ multiplex PCR, and TCRdb holds only the in-frame ones, with some missing. Of about 1.5 million clones listed, more than 95% are singletons. Sequenced: naive CD4+ T cells sorted from blood. Subset of the sample: CD45RA+ positively selected. The receptors were gathered from a man aged 25 to 40 in good health.

The V and J genes are TRBV28 and TRBJ2-1; no firm D call. Germline V lookup: CDR1 MDHEN, CDR2 SYDVKM. The CDR3 extends over 14 amino acids. Deletions cut 3 bases from V and 7 bases from J, with 13 bases between. The CDR3 bases are TGTGCCAGCAGTTTTGTGCCGGGTCCGAATGAGCAGTTCTTC. Residues: CASSFVPGPNEQFF. The complete variable domain, with remaining parts taken from reference TRBV28 and TRBJ2-1, reads DVKVTQSSRYLVKRTGEKVFLECVQDMDHENMFWYRQDPGLGLRLIYFSYDVKMKEKGDIPEGYSVSREKKERFSLILESASTNQTSMYLCASSFVPGPNEQFFGPGTRLTVL.

The chain carries TRBV18 and TRBJ1-1; D not resolved. The CDR3 has 13 residues. Germline V lookup: CDR1 KGHSH, CDR2 LQKENI. Trimming removed 6 bases at V and 5 bases at J, with 13 bases between. In DNA form, the CDR3 reads TGTGCCAGCTCGCGGCTACGGGGAACTGAAGCTTTCTTT. Protein sequence: CASSRLRGTEAFF. Looking up the rest from reference TRBV18 and TRBJ1-1 gives the full variable domain: NAGVMQNPRHLVRRRGQEARLRCSPMKGHSHVYWYRQLPEEGLKFMVYLQKENIIDESGMPKERFSAEFPKEGPSILRIQQVVRGDSAAYFCASSRLRGTEAFFGQGTRLTVV.

This chain links TRBV5-1 with TRBJ2-3; D gene ambiguous. This CDR3 is 14 amino acids long. Germline-derived CDR1 and CDR2 are SGHRS and YFSETQ. V shed 3 bases and J shed 9 bases, with 17 bases lying between them. The CDR3 region is CASSSEEEPYTQYF. As DNA, the CDR3 is TGCGCCAGCAGCTCCGAGGAAGAGCCTTACACGCAGTATTTT.

This chain connects TRBV11-2 to TRBJ1-2; TRBD1 might be the D (5 bases). V lost 5 bases and J lost 3, with 10 bases in between. Germline V gives CDR1 SGHAT, CDR2 FQNNGV. The CDR3 has 13 amino acids. The CDR3 is CASSPGQHYGYTF. As DNA, the CDR3 is TGTGCCAGCAGCCCCGGACAACACTATGGCTACACCTTC. The full variable domain, with the rest looked up from reference TRBV11-2 and TRBJ1-2, is EAGVAQSPRYKIIEKRQSVAFWCNPISGHATLYWYQQILGQGPKLLIQFQNNGVVDDSQLPKDRFSAERLKGVDSTLKIQPAKLEDSAVYLCASSPGQHYGYTFGSGTRLTVV.

This clone was observed a handful of times. The chain uses TRBV7-9 and TRBJ1-5; TRBD1 matches 9 bases. The CDR3 extends over 16 amino acids. Germline lookup yields CDR1 SEHNR and CDR2 FQNEAQ (reference sequence). The trim removed 6 bases at V and 5 bases at J, leaving 11 bases unmatched. The CDR3 DNA sequence: TGTGCCAGCAGTCTAGGGACAGGGAAGCTCTATCAGCCCCAGCATTTT. This encodes CASSLGTGKLYQPQHF. Combining the CDR3 with reference TRBV7-9 and TRBJ1-5 gives the whole variable domain DTGVSQNPRHKITKRGQNVTFRCDPISEHNRLYWYRQTLGQGPEFLTYFQNEAQLEKSRLLSDRFSAERPKGSFSTLEIQRTEQGDSAMYLCASSLGTGKLYQPQHFGDGTRLSIL.

The gene calls are TRBV9 and TRBJ2-3; 9 bases are a match to TRBD2. The CDR3 contains 17 residues. The V and J ends lost 4 bases and 0 bases, in that order; junction bases with no gene match: 9. Germline CDR1 and CDR2: SGDLS and YYNGEE. The CDR3 nucleotides are TGTGCCAGCAGCTATTCTAATAGCGGGAGTAGCACAGATACGCAGTATTTT. Amino acid sequence: CASSYSNSGSSTDTQYF.

The J gene is TRBJ1-1, the V gene TRBV2; 11 positions agree with TRBD1. The CDR3 has 14 residues. The V gene end was trimmed by 6 bases and the J gene end by 4 bases; junction bases not matched to a gene: 4. From germline, CDR1 is SNHLY and CDR2 FYNNEI. The CDR3 DNA follows: TGTGCCAGCAGGGACGGGACAGGGGGCACTGAAGCTTTCTTT. It translates to CASRDGTGGTEAFF.

The chain carries TRBV5-6 and TRBJ2-7; 7 bases match TRBD1. V trimming: 3 bases; J trimming: 1 base; junction bases outside the gene matches: 10. Germline assignment: CDR1 SGHDT and CDR2 YYEEEE. The CDR3 totals 16 residues. The CDR3 sequence is CASSWTDRVGSYEQYF. The CDR3 nucleotides read TGTGCCAGCAGCTGGACCGACAGGGTCGGATCCTACGAGCAGTACTTC.

A note on this clone: Other nucleotide sequences from this sample produce the same CDR3. The V and J genes are TRBV19 and TRBJ1-2, with 10 nucleotides matching TRBD1. The CDR3 covers 14 residues. The V segment lost 6 bases and the J segment 2 bases; nucleotides outside the gene matches: 3. In germline, CDR1 is LNHDA, CDR2 SQIVND (reference sequence). This CDR3 is CASRSGQGNYGYTF. CDR3 nucleotides: TGTGCCAGTAGATCGGGACAGGGGAACTATGGCTACACCTTC.

The rearrangement links TRBV7-2 to TRBJ2-7, with D possibly matching TRBD2 (6 bases). The germline V and J ends were trimmed by 4 bases and 0 bases, with 10 bases remaining between them. CDR3 length equals 14 residues. Looked up from germline, CDR1 is SGHTA and CDR2 is FQGNSA. CDR3 residues: CASSSSVLSYEQYF. The CDR3 DNA reads as TGTGCCAGCAGCTCTAGCGTGCTCTCCTACGAGCAGTACTTC.

Concerning this clone itself: Other DNA sequences in the sample encode the same CDR3. The chain has TRBV5-1 and TRBJ2-2, with unresolved D. The CDR3 covers 14 residues. The V gene's germline CDR1 is SGHRS and CDR2 YFSETQ. With 2 bases removed from V and 1 base from J, the gap between germline ends came to 6 bases. The CDR3 loop is CASSFGRNTGELFF. For the CDR3, the DNA is TGCGCCAGCAGCTTCGGCAGGAACACCGGGGAGCTGTTTTTT.

The genes are TRBV9 and TRBJ2-7; D is undetermined. Germline values: CDR1 SGDLS, CDR2 YYNGEE. V lost 4 bases and J lost 5, with 19 bases in between. This CDR3 contains 15 residues. CDR3 coding DNA: TGTGCCAGCAGCCCCCAGTCGGGTTTTGGCAACGAGCAGTACTTC. Translated, it gives CASSPQSGFGNEQYF. Using reference TRBV9 and TRBJ2-7 for the parts outside the CDR3, the full variable domain is DSGVTQTPKHLITATGQRVTLRCSPRSGDLSVYWYQQSLDQGLQFLIQYYNGEERAKGNILERFSAQQFPDLHSELNLSSLELGDSALYFCASSPQSGFGNEQYFGPGTRLTVT.

This chain uses TRBV7-6 with TRBJ2-3; 13 bases are a match to TRBD2. This CDR3 spans 18 amino acids. CDR1 is SGHVS and CDR2 is FNYEAQ in the germline V gene. Trimming took 4 bases from V and 0 from J; bases not matched to a gene: 7. CDR3 loop: CASSSGLAGWRSTDTQYF. In nucleotides, the CDR3 is TGTGCCAGCAGCTCGGGACTAGCGGGGTGGAGAAGCACAGATACGCAGTATTTT. Looking up the rest from reference TRBV7-6 and TRBJ2-3 gives the full variable domain: GAGVSQSPRYKVTKRGQDVALRCDPISGHVSLYWYRQALGQGPEFLTYFNYEAQQDKSGLPNDRFSAERPEGSISTLTIQRTEQRDSAMYRCASSSGLAGWRSTDTQYFGPGTRLTVL.

The chain recombines TRBV27 with TRBJ2-2; D ambiguous. Germline V gene lookup returns CDR1 MNHEY and CDR2 SMNVEV (reference sequence). Trimming left V 4 bases short and J 6 bases short, with 12 bases between. This CDR3 contains 14 residues. CDR3: CASSSPSPSGELFF. The CDR3 DNA reads TGTGCCAGCAGTTCCCCTAGTCCTTCCGGGGAGCTGTTTTTT.

The chain links TRBV11-2 to TRBJ2-7; TRBD1 aligns across 12 bases. In germline, CDR1 is SGHAT, CDR2 FQNNGV. J lost 7 bases, V lost 5 bases, and 9 bases had no gene match. CDR3 length: 15 residues. The CDR3 DNA reads TGTGCCAGCAGCCAGTGGGACAGGGGGCTAGAAGAGCAGTACTTC. It codes for CASSQWDRGLEEQYF. The variable domain in full, with the rest retrieved from reference TRBV11-2 and TRBJ2-7, is EAGVAQSPRYKIIEKRQSVAFWCNPISGHATLYWYQQILGQGPKLLIQFQNNGVVDDSQLPKDRFSAERLKGVDSTLKIQPAKLEDSAVYLCASSQWDRGLEEQYFGPGTRLTVT.

The rearrangement uses TRBV2 and TRBJ2-7; possible D gene TRBD1, 5 bases. The V and J ends lost 3 bases and 13 bases respectively, with 19 bases between them. Germline V gene sequence: CDR1 SNHLY, CDR2 FYNNEI. This CDR3 spans 13 amino acids. This chain's CDR3 is CASSEEVRTPVYF. As DNA, the CDR3 is TGTGCCAGCAGTGAGGAAGTCAGGACACCCGTTTACTTC.

The chain combines TRBV10-3 with TRBJ2-5, with D tentatively TRBD1 (6 bases). From germline, CDR1 is ENHRY and CDR2 SYGVKD. Trimming took 7 bases from V and 2 from J, leaving 17 bases between them. The CDR3 runs 15 residues. The CDR3 bases are TGTGCCATCAAGCCTACAGGGTCCACACAAGAGACCCAGTACTTC. Translation gives CAIKPTGSTQETQYF.

The CDR3, as DNA: TGTGCCAGCAGCGCCGACAATGGTTGGGAGCAGTACTTC. Translated, it gives CASSADNGWEQYF. V and J are TRBV6-1 and TRBJ2-7, with D unclear. The V end lost 6 bases, the J end lost 7 bases, and 16 bases lay between the germline ends. The CDR3 sequence is 13 residues long. Germline V lookup: CDR1 MNHNS, CDR2 SASEGT.

This chain connects TRBV13 to TRBJ2-3, with 7 positions matching TRBD2. The CDR3 has 13 amino acids. V dropped 6 bases and J dropped 1; count of bases not matched to a gene: 1. Germline assignment: CDR1 PRHDT and CDR2 FYEKMQ (reference sequence). Written as DNA, the CDR3 is TGTGCCAGCAGGGGGAGGGGCACAGATACGCAGTATTTT. Amino acids: CASRGRGTDTQYF.

This chain connects TRBV4-3 to TRBJ2-4; the D call may be TRBD1 or TRBD2 (5 bases each). Trimming stripped 0 bases from V and 8 bases from J, with 17 bases between. The CDR3 length is 16 residues. The germline V gene encodes CDR1 LGHNA and CDR2 YSLEER. In nucleotides, the CDR3 is TGCGCCAGCAGCCAAGATCTTCGGGGCCGGGTGGACATTCAGTACTTC. Encoded protein: CASSQDLRGRVDIQYF.

The chain uses TRBV13 and TRBJ2-1; possibly TRBD2 for D (5 bases). Trimming stripped 2 bases from V and 4 bases from J, with 6 bases between. This CDR3 contains 13 residues. Germline V CDR1 and CDR2: PRHDT, FYEKMQ (reference sequence). In DNA form, the CDR3 reads TGTGCCAGCAGCTTACGAGGGTACAATGAGCAGTTCTTC. Amino acid sequence: CASSLRGYNEQFF.

The chain is built from TRBV7-6 and TRBJ2-3; 13 bases are a match to TRBD2. The CDR3 runs 16 residues. Germline values: CDR1 SGHVS, CDR2 FNYEAQ. Germline trimming cut 5 bases from V and 4 bases from J; bases unmatched to any gene: 6. This CDR3 reads CASSTSGRGFPDTQYF. In DNA, the CDR3 is TGTGCCAGCAGCACTAGCGGGAGGGGTTTCCCAGATACGCAGTATTTT.

The chain links TRBV7-2 to TRBJ2-3; 11 bases are shared with TRBD2. Germline V CDR1 and CDR2: SGHTA, FQGNSA. The ends lost 7 bases at V and 0 bases at J; junction bases unmatched: 6. CDR3 length: 16 amino acids. For the CDR3, the DNA is TGTGCCAGCACCGAAAGGACTAGCGGGAGCACAGATACGCAGTATTTT. Amino acid sequence: CASTERTSGSTDTQYF.

This chain joins TRBV1 and TRBJ2-5. TRBV1 constitutes a pseudogene. CDR3 length: 10 amino acids. For the CDR3, the DNA is TGCACCAGCAGCCATGGGACCCAGTACTTC. Its protein is CTSSHGTQYF.

The gene calls are TRBV30 and TRBJ2-1; 12 nucleotides line up with TRBD2. Germline loops: CDR1 GTSNPN, CDR2 SVGIG (reference sequence). This CDR3 is 16 amino acids long. The ends lost 0 bases at V and 4 bases at J; junction bases unmatched: 4. The chain's CDR3 is CAWSVLAGGPYNEQFF. The CDR3 region has the DNA TGTGCCTGGAGTGTCCTAGCGGGAGGGCCTTACAATGAGCAGTTCTTC.